The 16 T cell receptor beta chains in this list originate from one sample, sequenced in a study of blood T cell repertoires in COVID-19. TCRdb keeps only in-frame clones here, not all; method: immunoSEQ multiplex PCR. The top ten hold 5.5% to 8% of the sample, which has under 250,000 clones, 85% seen once. Sequenced sample: peripheral blood. The receptor set was obtained from a woman aged 60 to 75 with active or convalescent COVID-19.

This clone appeared a single time. The CDR3 loop is CASRSRLAEETQYF. Written as DNA, the CDR3 is TGTGCCAGCAGAAGTCGACTAGCGGAAGAGACCCAGTACTTC. The V gene is TRBV2, the J gene TRBJ2-5, with 9 nucleotides matching TRBD2. The length of the CDR3 is 14 residues. J was trimmed by 3 bases and V by 6 bases; bases with no gene match: 5. Looked up from germline, CDR1 is SNHLY and CDR2 is FYNNEI.

This sequence joins TRBV14 and TRBJ2-7; no clear D. This CDR3 spans 13 amino acids. Germline CDR1 is SGHDN and CDR2 is FVKESK. V was clipped by 1 base and J by 8 bases, with 12 bases between them. The CDR3 DNA reads TGTGCCAGCAGCCAAGGGCTCCACAACAAGCAGTACGTC. Protein product: CASSQGLHNKQYV.

This clone was counted once. V and J are TRBV9 and TRBJ1-3; D call uncertain. CDR1 SGDLS and CDR2 YYNGEE come from the germline V gene. Trimming left V 0 bases short and J 0 bases short, with 10 bases between. The length of the CDR3 is 16 residues. The CDR3 coding sequence is TGTGCCAGCAGCGTAGATCACACCCGCTCTGGAAACACCATATATTTT. It yields the protein CASSVDHTRSGNTIYF.

V and J are TRBV5-1 and TRBJ2-3; D gene uncertain. The V gene's germline CDR1 is SGHRS and CDR2 YFSETQ. This CDR3 spans 11 amino acids. The ends were cut back, 4 bases at V and 5 bases at J, with 5 bases in the middle. This chain's CDR3 is CASSREDTQYF. The DNA of the CDR3 is TGCGCCAGCAGCCGAGAAGATACGCAGTATTTT.

V usage is TRBV12-5 and J usage is TRBJ1-4; D uncertain. CDR3 length equals 14 residues. V shed 7 bases and J shed 5 bases, with 14 bases lying between them. Germline CDR1 reads LGHNT; CDR2 reads FRNRAP. CDR3 region: CASASDWENEKLFF. Written as DNA, the CDR3 is TGTGCTAGTGCCAGTGACTGGGAGAATGAAAAACTGTTTTTT.

The J gene is TRBJ1-1, the V gene TRBV2; D call uncertain. Germline CDR1 and CDR2: SNHLY and FYNNEI. Trimming pared 7 bases from V and 4 bases from J, leaving 10 bases between. The CDR3 spans 12 residues. The CDR3 DNA reads TGTGCCAGCACCGGTTTGAGCACTGAAGCTTTCTTT. This encodes CASTGLSTEAFF.

This clone was picked up a small number of times. The CDR3 coding sequence is TGCAGTGCAAGTAGCGGGGCCTACAATGAGCAGTTCTTC. It is translated as CSASSGAYNEQFF. The rearrangement uses TRBV20-1 and TRBJ2-1; the match to TRBD2 covers 8 bases. With V trimmed by 6 bases and J by 2 bases, 3 bases remained unmatched. The CDR3 spans 13 residues. From germline, CDR1 is DFQATT and CDR2 SNEGSKA (reference sequence).

This chain joins TRBV6-6 and TRBJ1-5; 10 nucleotides line up with TRBD1. The ends lost 6 bases at V and 1 base at J; junction bases unmatched: 3. This CDR3 region has 15 residues. Germline CDR1 is MNHNY and CDR2 is SVGAGI (reference sequence). This CDR3 is CASRRQGASNQPQHF. The CDR3 DNA follows: TGTGCCAGCAGGCGACAGGGGGCAAGCAATCAGCCCCAGCATTTT.

This clone was observed many times. V is TRBV2 and J is TRBJ2-1; D might be TRBD1 (5 bases). The ends were cut back, 4 bases at V and 4 bases at J, with 17 bases in the middle. Germline CDR1 is SNHLY and CDR2 is FYNNEI. The CDR3 is 16 amino acids. The CDR3 coding sequence is TGTGCCAGCAGTGTTGAAATGGGGCAGGAGTACAATGAGCAGTTCTTC. Translating it yields CASSVEMGQEYNEQFF.

This clone was found a few times. The rearrangement joins TRBV4-2 to TRBJ2-1; perhaps TRBD2 as D (6 bases). Germline CDR1 and CDR2: LGHNA and YNFKEQ. V was clipped by 2 bases and J by 9 bases, with 17 bases between them. There are 15 residues in the CDR3. The CDR3: CASSQYLGLRGEQFF. CDR3 nucleotide sequence: TGTGCCAGCAGCCAATATCTGGGACTGCGTGGTGAGCAGTTCTTC.

This clone showed up just a few times. This chain connects TRBV2 to TRBJ1-2, with 12 bases identical to TRBD1. Germline V gene sequence: CDR1 SNHLY, CDR2 FYNNEI. This CDR3 spans 16 amino acids. Losses at the gene ends were 5 bases for V and 2 bases for J; bases not matched to a gene: 6. CDR3 sequence (DNA): TGTGCCAGCAGTAGGGACAGGGGGCCAAGCAACTATGGCTACACCTTC. This gives the protein CASSRDRGPSNYGYTF.

This chain connects TRBV14 to TRBJ2-7; no clear D. V lost 3 bases to trimming and J lost 0 bases, with 6 bases between them. CDR3 length equals 13 residues. Germline V gene lookup returns CDR1 SGHDN and CDR2 FVKESK. CDR3 loop: CASSHTISYEQYF. In DNA, the CDR3 is TGTGCCAGCAGCCACACTATCTCCTACGAGCAGTACTTC.

The chain carries TRBV6-5 and TRBJ2-2; 10 bases are shared with TRBD2. Germline CDR1 reads MNHEY; CDR2 reads SVGAGI. Trimming took 4 bases from V and 4 from J; bases not matched to a gene: 3. The CDR3 runs 15 residues. In nucleotides, the CDR3 is TGTGCCAGCAGTTGGGCTAGCGGGGGCACCGGGGAGCTGTTTTTT. It encodes CASSWASGGTGELFF.

The genes are TRBV4-1 and TRBJ2-2; 9 positions match TRBD1. Germline V gives CDR1 MGHRA, CDR2 YSYEKL. V lost 4 bases and J lost 3; bases outside the gene matches: 12. This CDR3 is built from 18 residues. The CDR3 nucleotides are TGCGCCAGCAGCCGACCGGGACAGGGTATTTCGGACACCGGGGAGCTGTTTTTT. Protein: CASSRPGQGISDTGELFF.

This sequence joins TRBV6-4 and TRBJ2-3; no definite D call. The V gene lost 4 bases and the J gene lost 2 bases, with 7 bases spanning the gap. Germline V gene sequence: CDR1 MRHNA, CDR2 SNTAGT. CDR3 length: 13 amino acids. The CDR3 sequence is CASSVVSTDTQYF. CDR3 sequence (DNA): TGTGCCAGCAGTGTTGTATCCACAGATACGCAGTATTTT.

The rearrangement uses TRBV3-1 (or the pseudogene TRBV3-2) and TRBJ2-1; 7 nucleotides match TRBD2. The CDR3 is 17 residues long. In germline, CDR1 is LGHDT, CDR2 YNNKEL (reference sequence). V was pared by 0 bases and J by 7 bases, with 12 bases of the junction left unmatched. CDR3: CASSQDRSSGPYNEQFF. In DNA form, the CDR3 reads TGTGCCAGCAGCCAAGACCGGTCTAGCGGCCCTTATAATGAGCAGTTCTTC.